This T cell receptor beta chain came from a study of blood T cell repertoires in COVID-19 (dated by TCRdb to the early 2020s). In the study overall: Samples covering the acute and convalescent phases of COVID-19 were provided by collaborators in the United States, Italy and Spain. The prospective study material was composed of cDNA or gDNA derived from T cells, B-cell-depleted T cells, or PBMCs. The dataset comprised deeply sampled blood TCRbeta repertoires from subjects exposed to, actively infected with, or recovered from COVID-19. The repertoires were released in a freely available public database meant as a resource for research on the immune response to SARS-CoV-2. Samples were obtained from the ongoing ImmuneRACE study (first 160 participants) and from 1,254 subjects provided by 6 global collaborators. Nearly every sample came with metadata listing a de-identified subject ID, COVID-19 status, age in years and sex. Where HLA class I and class II types were available, the types were taken from metadata supplied by the sample provider, not from assay-based typing. Study-wide findings and limitations: Clinical and demographic metadata were provided uncurated, with the amount varying by source and participant.

In the prospective study, participants were about 18 to 100 years old, resided in fewer than 25 geographic areas of the United States, and were enrolled through a virtual design. Cohort assignment in the prospective study relied on participant-reported clinical history from a screening survey and a study questionnaire. ImmuneRACE Cohort 3 recovered participants were defined by two consecutive negative NP/OP PCR tests, healthcare professional clearance, or symptom resolution. Mobile phlebotomists in the prospective study collected whole blood, serum and a nasopharyngeal or oropharyngeal swab from every participant. Additional blood draws and questionnaires over a roughly two-month period could optionally be provided by prospective study participants. Before DNA extraction, blood samples from the prospective study were shipped at room temperature or frozen. Regarding this clone: Its antigen is currently not known. Base qualities are missing; no much larger clone stands one base away.

The CDR3 runs 16 residues from the cysteine to the phenylalanine. The retained sequence is limited to the CDR3, 48 bases, with the frame set at the first base. Germline trimming: 4 bases from V, 6 bases from J; junction bases outside gene matches: 8. The germline V gene gives CDR1 as MNHNS and CDR2 as SASEGT. The immunoSEQ Assay, a bias-controlled multiplex PCR, was used to amplify TCRbeta CDR3 regions from genomic DNA. Processing in the source paper ran as follows. Nucleated cell counts per sample were estimated from amplification of reference gene primers within the assay. Sequence reads were collapsed and filtered to measure the absolute abundance of every unique TCRbeta CDR3 rearrangement. For each sample, productive Simpson clonality was calculated by taking the square root of Simpson's diversity index across productive rearrangements. Imported from immuneACCESS, the table was reduced by TCRdb to in-frame sequences with V and J called. These copies leave out some clones; in studies compared against another copy, an unresolved V gene accounts for under half, and the cause of the remainder is not known. The D gene and trimming were derived from the DNA, and the V and J assignments and clone size from that table. This sample comprises roughly 200,000 clones, roughly four fifths of them detected only once. About 10% of the sample belongs to the ten largest clones.

Sequenced material: PBMCs or T cells enriched from blood (not recorded which). The V and J genes are TRBV6-1 and TRBJ1-6, with 8 bases matching TRBD1. The source is a man aged 40-49 years who had recovered from COVID-19. The CDR3 here reads CASSVPRGLSNSPLHF. The nucleotide sequence is TGTGCCAGCAGTGTTCCCAGGGGGCTATCTAATTCACCCCTCCACTTT.